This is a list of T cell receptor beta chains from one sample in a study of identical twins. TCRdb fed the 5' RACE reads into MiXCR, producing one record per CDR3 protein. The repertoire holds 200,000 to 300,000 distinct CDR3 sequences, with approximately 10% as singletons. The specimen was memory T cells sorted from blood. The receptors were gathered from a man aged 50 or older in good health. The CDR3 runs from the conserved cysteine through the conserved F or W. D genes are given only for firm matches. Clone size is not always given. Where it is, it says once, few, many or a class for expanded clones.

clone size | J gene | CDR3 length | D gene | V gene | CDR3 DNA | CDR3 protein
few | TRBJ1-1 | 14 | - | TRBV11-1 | TGTGCCAGCAGCTTGGAGACAGTGAACACTGAAGCTTTCTTT | CASSLETVNTEAFF
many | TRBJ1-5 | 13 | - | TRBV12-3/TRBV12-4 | TGTGCCAGCAGTTTAACTCGCAATCAGCCCCAGCATTTT | CASSLTRNQPQHF
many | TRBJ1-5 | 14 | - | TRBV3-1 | TGTGCCAGCAGCGAAAGGGGGGGGAGTCAGCCCCAGCATTTT | CASSERGGSQPQHF
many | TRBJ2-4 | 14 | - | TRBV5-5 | TGTGCCAGCAGCTTGGGGGCACCAGAAAACATTCAGTACTTC | CASSLGAPENIQYF
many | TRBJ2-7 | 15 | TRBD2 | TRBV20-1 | TGCAGTGCTAGAGAAACTAGCGGGAGGGCCTACGAGCAGTACTTC | CSARETSGRAYEQYF
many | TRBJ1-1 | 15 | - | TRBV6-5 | TGTGCCAGCAGTTACTTCCCACTTGAGAACACTGAAGCTTTCTTT | CASSYFPLENTEAFF
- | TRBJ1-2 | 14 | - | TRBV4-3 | TGCGCCAGCAGCCACCAGACAGCCAACTATGGCTACACCTTC | CASSHQTANYGYTF
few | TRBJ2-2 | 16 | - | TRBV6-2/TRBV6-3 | TGTGCCAGCAGCAAGGACCGACTCGCGAACACCGGGGAGCTGTTTTTT | CASSKDRLANTGELFF
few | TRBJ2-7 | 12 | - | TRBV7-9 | TGTGCCAGCAGCCGATTCTCCTACGAGCAGTACTTC | CASSRFSYEQYF
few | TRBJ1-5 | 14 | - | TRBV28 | TGTGCCAGCAGTGAGACTCGGGGGTATCAGCCCCAGCATTTT | CASSETRGYQPQHF
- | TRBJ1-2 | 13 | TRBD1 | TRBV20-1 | TGCAGTGCTAGAAGCCCGGGACAGGGGAAAACGACCTTC | CSARSPGQGKTTF
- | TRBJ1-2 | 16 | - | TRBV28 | TGTGCCAGCAGCCCTTCCGGGGGGGTTTTTGGAAATGGCTACACCTTC | CASSPSGGVFGNGYTF
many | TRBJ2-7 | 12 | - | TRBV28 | TGTGCCAGCACCCCGGGACGAGACGAGCAGTACTTC | CASTPGRDEQYF
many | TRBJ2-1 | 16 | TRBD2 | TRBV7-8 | TGTGCCAGCAGCTTAGGTTCTAGCGGTTCCTACAATGAGCAGTTCTTC | CASSLGSSGSYNEQFF
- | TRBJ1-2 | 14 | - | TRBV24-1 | TGTGCCACCAGTGATATCGACAGAATCTATGGCTACACCTTC | CATSDIDRIYGYTF
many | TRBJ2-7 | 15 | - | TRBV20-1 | TGCAGTGCTATTACACGGGACACCAGCTCCTACGAGCAGTACTTC | CSAITRDTSSYEQYF
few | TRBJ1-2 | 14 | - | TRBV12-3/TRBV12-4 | TGTGCCAGCAGTTTGGCCCAGGGAGGTGATGGCTACACCTTC | CASSLAQGGDGYTF
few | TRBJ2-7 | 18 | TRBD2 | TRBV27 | TGTGCCAGCAGTTCCGCAAGCCTTTTAGCGGGGCTCGTCCACGAGCAGTACTTC | CASSSASLLAGLVHEQYF
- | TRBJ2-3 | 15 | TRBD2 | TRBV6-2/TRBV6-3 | TGTGCCAGCAGTAGGGACTACCCTAGGGCGGATACGCAGTATTTT | CASSRDYPRADTQYF
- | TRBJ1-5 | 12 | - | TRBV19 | TGTGCCAGCGGGAGGGGCAATCAGCCCCAGCATTTT | CASGRGNQPQHF
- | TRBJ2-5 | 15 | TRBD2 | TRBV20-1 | TGCAGTGCTGGAGATAGCGGGGGGATCCAAGAGACCCAGTACTTC | CSAGDSGGIQETQYF
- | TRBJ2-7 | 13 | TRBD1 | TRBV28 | TGTGCCAGCAGAGGGACAGATCTATACGAGCAGTACTTC | CASRGTDLYEQYF
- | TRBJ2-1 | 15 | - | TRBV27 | TGTGCCAGCAGTTTGTCCGGGACCGGGGTTGGGGAGCAGTTCTTC | CASSLSGTGVGEQFF
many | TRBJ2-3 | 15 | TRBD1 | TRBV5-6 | TGTGCCAGCAGCCCCTGGACAGGGGGCACAGATACGCAGTATTTT | CASSPWTGGTDTQYF
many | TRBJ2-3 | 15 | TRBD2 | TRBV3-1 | TGTGCCAGCAGCCAAACTAGCGGGAGCACAGATACGCAGTATTTT | CASSQTSGSTDTQYF
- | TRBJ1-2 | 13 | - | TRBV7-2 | TGTGCCAGCAGCTTAGGACAGGACTATGGCTACACCTTC | CASSLGQDYGYTF
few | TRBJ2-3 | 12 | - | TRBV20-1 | TGCAGTGCTCCCTCACGGACAGATACGCAGTATTTT | CSAPSRTDTQYF
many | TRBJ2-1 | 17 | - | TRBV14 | TGTGCCAGCAGCCCCGTTGGGGGTAAGAGCTCCTACAATGAGCAGTTCTTC | CASSPVGGKSSYNEQFF
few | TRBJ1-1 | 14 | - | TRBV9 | TGTGCCAGCAGCGCTCCCGGGACATTAACTGAAGCTTTCTTT | CASSAPGTLTEAFF
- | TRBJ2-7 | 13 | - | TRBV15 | TGTGCCACAGGACAAGAGAGCTCCTACGAGCAGTACTTC | CATGQESSYEQYF
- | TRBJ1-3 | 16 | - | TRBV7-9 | TGTGCCAGCAGCTTAGCCTTCGAGGTTGTCGGAAACACCATATATTTT | CASSLAFEVVGNTIYF
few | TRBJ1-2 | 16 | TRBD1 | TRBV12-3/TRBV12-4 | TGTGCCAGCAGTTTAGCGCTGACAGGGGGTCAGGATGGCTACACCTTC | CASSLALTGGQDGYTF
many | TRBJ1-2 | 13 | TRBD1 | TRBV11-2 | TGTGCCAGCAGCCCGGACAGGGCGGGGGGCTACACCTTC | CASSPDRAGGYTF
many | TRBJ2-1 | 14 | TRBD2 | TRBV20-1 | TGCAGTGCTATAACTAGCGGGAGGGCCTCGGAGCAGTTCTTC | CSAITSGRASEQFF
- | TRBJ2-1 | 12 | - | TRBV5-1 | TGCGCCAGCAGCGTCATCCAGGGGGAGCAGTTCTTC | CASSVIQGEQFF
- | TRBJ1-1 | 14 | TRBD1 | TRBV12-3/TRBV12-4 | TGTGCCAGCAGCCCGGGACAGGGGATGACTGAAGCTTTCTTT | CASSPGQGMTEAFF
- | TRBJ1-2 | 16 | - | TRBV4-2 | TGTGCCAGCAGCCAGGCCCGGGACAAGGGGGTCTATGGCTACACCTTC | CASSQARDKGVYGYTF
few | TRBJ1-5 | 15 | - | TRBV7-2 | TGTGCCAGCAGCTTAAGGACCCCAACCAATCAGCCCCAGCATTTT | CASSLRTPTNQPQHF
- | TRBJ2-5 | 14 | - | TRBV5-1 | TGCGCCAGCAGCATAGGACGGAACCAAGAGACCCAGTACTTC | CASSIGRNQETQYF
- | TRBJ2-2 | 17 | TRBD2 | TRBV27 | TGTGCCAGCAGAAGGCTAGCGGGGGGGCCCGGGGCCGGGGAGCTGTTTTTT | CASRRLAGGPGAGELFF
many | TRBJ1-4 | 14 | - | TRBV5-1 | TGCGCCAGCAGCTTGGAGGGGAGAAATGAAAAACTGTTTTTT | CASSLEGRNEKLFF
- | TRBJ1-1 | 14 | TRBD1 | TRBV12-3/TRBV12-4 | TGTGCCAGCAGCCAGACAGGGCGGGTAACTGAAGCTTTCTTT | CASSQTGRVTEAFF
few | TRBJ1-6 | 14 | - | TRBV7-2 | TGTGCCAGCAGCTCTGACAGCTTTTATTCACCCCTCCACTTT | CASSSDSFYSPLHF
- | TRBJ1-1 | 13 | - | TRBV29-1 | TGCAGCGTTGACATGGGAAATAACACTGAAGCTTTCTTT | CSVDMGNNTEAFF
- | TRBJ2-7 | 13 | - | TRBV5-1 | TGCGCCAGCACCGGACTGCTCACCTACGAGCAGTACTTC | CASTGLLTYEQYF
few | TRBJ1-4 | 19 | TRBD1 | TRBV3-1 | TGTGCCAGCAGCCAATTCGCGGGCGCCCCCCGAACAGGGGGGGAAAAACTGTTTTTT | CASSQFAGAPRTGGEKLFF
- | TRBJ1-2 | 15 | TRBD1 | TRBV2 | TGTGCCAGCAGGGAAGACAGGGGCCCTAACTATGGCTACACCTTC | CASREDRGPNYGYTF
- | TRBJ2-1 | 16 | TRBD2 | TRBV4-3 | TGCGCCAGCAGCCAAGTGACTAGCGGGATTAGGGCTGAGCAGTTCTTC | CASSQVTSGIRAEQFF
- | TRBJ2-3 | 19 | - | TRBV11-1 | TGTGCCAGCAGCTCCTTAGCCCTAGGGTGGATTACAGGCACAGATACGCAGTATTTT | CASSSLALGWITGTDTQYF
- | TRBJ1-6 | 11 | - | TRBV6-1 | TGTGCCAGCAGTGAAGCCTCACCCCTCCACTTT | CASSEASPLHF
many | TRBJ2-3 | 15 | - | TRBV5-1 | TGCGCCAGCAGCTGGTCCGGGACTTACACAGATACGCAGTATTTT | CASSWSGTYTDTQYF